The sequence of this T cell receptor beta chain was determined in a study of blood T cell repertoires in COVID-19. This clone was counted between two and nine times. The method was immunoSEQ multiplex PCR; TCRdb's version includes in-frame clones alone and lacks a portion of them. Of more than 150,000 clones listed, roughly 87% are singletons. This receptor was taken from a woman between 25 and 40 years old who had recovered from COVID-19. Sequencing was performed on PBMCs or T cells enriched from blood (not recorded which).

The CDR3 coding sequence is TGCGCCAGCAGCCAAGGACAGGGGGATGGGATGAACACTGAAGCTTTCTTT. Protein sequence: CASSQGQGDGMNTEAFF. The V call is TRBV4-1, the J call TRBJ1-1, with 9 bases fitting TRBD1. Germline CDR1 and CDR2: MGHRA and YSYEKL. This CDR3 contains 17 residues. Trimming took 1 base from V and 0 from J; bases not matched to a gene: 6.